This passage covers 23 T cell receptor beta chains from one sample sequenced in a study of CXCR3-negative and CXCR3-positive naive CD8 T cells. UMI-tagged TRB cDNA libraries were built via 5' RACE. TCRdb reprocessed the 5' RACE reads and stores each CDR3 protein as one record, lacking DNA. The sample spans about 9,000 distinct CDR3 sequences; the ten largest clones claim approximately 2.1%. Sample: naive CXCR3- CD8+ T cells from blood. Indicated subset: CD45RO-CCR7+CD27+CD95- naive CD8+ T cells lacking CXCR3 (TNR3-). The receptors were gathered from a human donor in good health. Some clones in this sample may be carry-over from other donors' samples.

Judged by frequency, this clonotype is medium-sized. The chain links TRBV27 to TRBJ1-1. Germline V gene data show CDR1 as MNHEY and CDR2 as SMNVEV (reference sequence). This CDR3 region has 14 residues. The CDR3 sequence: CASSLGREIPEAFF.

This clonotype is classed as medium-sized (0.01 to 0.1%) by frequency. This rearrangement joins TRBV7-8 to TRBJ2-7; as DNA is missing, the TRBD1 call by TCRdb cannot be tested. Per the germline V gene, CDR1 is SGHVS and CDR2 is FQNEAQ. The length of the CDR3 is 16 residues. CDR3 amino acids: CASSLAYGTGAYEQYF.

V and J are TRBV5-1 and TRBJ1-1; TCRdb selects TRBD1, and the lack of DNA leaves this call unchecked. This CDR3 is built from 15 residues. The V gene's germline CDR1 is SGHRS and CDR2 YFSETQ. The CDR3 sequence: CASLQSGHMNTEAFF.

The chain couples TRBV15 to TRBJ1-2. The germline V gene encodes CDR1 LNHNV and CDR2 YYDKDF (reference sequence). This CDR3 spans 13 amino acids. The CDR3 loop is CATSSQADYGYTF.

V is TRBV29-1 and J is TRBJ2-7; lacking DNA, the TRBD1 call made by TCRdb goes unchecked. Germline values: CDR1 SQVTM, CDR2 ANQGSEA. The CDR3 covers 13 residues. The CDR3 protein is CSVEGGRSYEQYF.

This clonotype is identified as medium-sized from frequency. The chain couples TRBV28 to TRBJ2-7; lacking DNA, the TRBD2 call made by TCRdb goes unchecked. This CDR3 region has 15 residues. CDR1 and CDR2 (germline): MDHEN, SYDVKM. The CDR3 loop is CASNWGGGPTYEQYF.

According to its frequency, this clonotype is medium-sized. J is TRBJ2-2 and V is TRBV11-2; absent DNA, TCRdb's TRBD2 call cannot be checked. Germline V gene sequence: CDR1 SGHAT, CDR2 FQNNGV. The CDR3 is 15 residues long. CDR3 sequence reads: CASSSKGGAAGELFF.

This clonotype registers medium-sized by frequency. The chain joins TRBV23-1 to TRBJ2-5; lacking DNA, the TRBD1 call made by TCRdb goes unchecked. TRBV23-1 is filed as an ORF, its function uncertain. The CDR3 is made up of 14 amino acids. CDR3 region: CASSPPGDGETQYF.

This clonotype is identified as medium-sized (0.01 to 0.1%) from frequency. The chain combines TRBV12-3 or TRBV12-4 with TRBJ1-1. CDR3 size: 14 residues. The CDR3 region is CASSFGESNTEAFF.

The J gene is TRBJ1-1, the V gene TRBV7-9; TCRdb's D call of TRBD1 is untestable without DNA. Germline V gene lookup returns CDR1 SEHNR and CDR2 FQNEAQ (reference sequence). There are 15 residues in the CDR3. The CDR3 sequence: CASSLILGPNTEAFF.

The V and J genes are TRBV28 and TRBJ2-3; TCRdb proposes TRBD1, but this gene call is untestable without DNA. This CDR3 is built from 17 residues. Germline lookup yields CDR1 MDHEN and CDR2 SYDVKM. CDR3 sequence reads: CASSSGTQPWEADTQYF. The full variable domain, rest sourced from reference TRBV28 and TRBJ2-3, is DVKVTQSSRYLVKRTGEKVFLECVQDMDHENMFWYRQDPGLGLRLIYFSYDVKMKEKGDIPEGYSVSREKKERFSLILESASTNQTSMYLCASSSGTQPWEADTQYFGPGTRLTVL.

Its frequency marks this clonotype as medium-sized. This rearrangement joins TRBV4-3 to TRBJ1-1. The CDR3 extends over 14 amino acids. CDR1 is LGHNA, CDR2 YSLEER, per germline. CDR3: CASSQVKGNTEAFF.

This sequence joins TRBV29-1 and TRBJ2-4; absent DNA, TCRdb's TRBD1 call cannot be checked. CDR1 and CDR2 from the germline V gene are SQVTM and ANQGSEA. This CDR3 contains 16 residues. The CDR3 sequence is CSVEDPGLEAKNIQYF.

This chain joins TRBV2 and TRBJ2-7; there is no DNA to check the TCRdb D call of TRBD2. Germline CDR1 and CDR2: SNHLY and FYNNEI. This CDR3 has 13 residues. The CDR3 region is CASRGRAAYEQYF.

The V and J genes are TRBV5-1 and TRBJ1-1; TCRdb gives TRBD1 as the D gene, but with no DNA this cannot be confirmed. This CDR3 is 15 amino acids long. CDR1 SGHRS and CDR2 YFSETQ come from the germline V gene. The CDR3 loop reads CASSLDPGVNTEAFF.

According to its frequency, this clonotype is medium-sized. The rearrangement uses TRBV19 and TRBJ2-3; TCRdb lists TRBD2, though no DNA is available to test this call. Germline V CDR1 and CDR2: LNHDA, SQIVND (reference sequence). This CDR3 is 16 amino acids long. CDR3: CASSLLAGGRTDTQYF.

This clonotype counts as medium-sized by frequency. The rearrangement uses TRBV21-1 and TRBJ1-5; absent DNA, TCRdb's TRBD1 call cannot be checked. TRBV21-1 corresponds to a pseudogene. The CDR3 length is 20 residues. The CDR3 loop is CASSKGNRDRGRISNQPQHF.

Measured by frequency, this clonotype is medium-sized. This rearrangement joins TRBV5-1 to TRBJ2-7; TCRdb gives TRBD1 as the D gene, but with no DNA this cannot be confirmed. Germline values: CDR1 SGHRS, CDR2 YFSETQ. The CDR3 spans 16 residues. The CDR3 sequence is CASSPFRDRTIYEQYF.

The rearrangement links TRBV28 to TRBJ2-3; TCRdb calls TRBD2, which cannot be checked without DNA. The CDR3 covers 17 residues. CDR1 is MDHEN and CDR2 is SYDVKM in the germline V gene. The CDR3 here is CASSLRTSGPYTDTQYF.

Measured by frequency, this clonotype is medium-sized (0.01 to 0.1%). The rearrangement links TRBV6-5 to TRBJ2-1; TCRdb proposes TRBD1, but this gene call is untestable without DNA. This CDR3 is built from 17 residues. The germline V gene encodes CDR1 MNHEY and CDR2 SVGAGI. Here the CDR3 reads CASSKLGAGSSYNEQFF.

Judged by frequency, this clonotype is medium-sized. The V call is TRBV10-3, the J call TRBJ2-2; the TCRdb call, TRBD1, lacks DNA for checking. The germline CDR1 and CDR2 sequences are ENHRY and SYGVKD. This CDR3 has 16 amino acids. This CDR3 is CAISSLDRGNTGELFF.

The chain uses TRBV2 and TRBJ2-1; TCRdb calls TRBD2, which cannot be checked without DNA. The CDR3 is 16 amino acids. Germline CDR1 SNHLY, CDR2 FYNNEI. The CDR3 loop is CASTILATSSYNEQFF.

V is TRBV5-1 and J is TRBJ2-1. CDR1 and CDR2 (germline): SGHRS, YFSETQ. CDR3 size: 14 residues. The CDR3 is CASSLLSSYNEQFF.